This TCR beta chain was profiled in a study of blood T cell repertoires in COVID-19. Study as a whole: Acute and convalescent COVID-19 samples came from the United States, Italy and Spain.

This CDR3 is 15 amino acids long. Germline values: CDR1 SGHRS, CDR2 YFSETQ. V was cut by 1 base and J by 4 bases, with 12 bases left in between. In the original processing: Amplified reference gene primers provided the basis for estimating nucleated cell counts. Generated by immunoSEQ multiplex PCR, the TCRdb table keeps only in-frame clones and is missing some. The V and J calls and clone size come from that table; D and trimming were worked out from the DNA. This sample carries 120,000 to 150,000 clones, roughly four fifths of them seen once, and the ten largest clones take about 15%. The sample holds one count of this clone.

The genes are TRBV5-1 and TRBJ2-1; D uncertain. The TCR sequence derives from a human donor with acute or convalescent COVID-19. The donor label of this sample is uncertain. Sequences were obtained from peripheral blood. CDR3 in amino acids: CASSLLRQAYNEQFF. As DNA, the CDR3 is TGCGCCAGCAGCTTGTTGCGCCAAGCTTACAATGAGCAGTTCTTC.